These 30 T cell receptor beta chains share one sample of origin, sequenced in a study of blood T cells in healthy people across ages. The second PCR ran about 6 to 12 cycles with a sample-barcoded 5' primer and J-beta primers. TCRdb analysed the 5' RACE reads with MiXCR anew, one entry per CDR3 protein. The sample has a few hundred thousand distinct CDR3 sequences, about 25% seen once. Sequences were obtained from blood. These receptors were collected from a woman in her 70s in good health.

CDR3 sequence: CSVSGHATDTQYF. The CDR3 nucleotides are TGCAGTGTTTCGGGACATGCCACAGATACGCAGTATTTT. The chain employs TRBV20-1 and TRBJ2-3, with D perhaps matching TRBD1 (6 bases). The germline V and J ends were trimmed by 7 bases and 2 bases, with 13 bases remaining between them. The CDR3 is 13 amino acids. CDR1 is DFQATT and CDR2 is SNEGSKA in the germline V gene (reference sequence).

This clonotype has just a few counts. In DNA form, the CDR3 reads TGCAGTGCTAGACTAGCGGGGGGACGCGGCACCGGGGAGCTGTTTTTT. Translation: CSARLAGGRGTGELFF. V is TRBV20-1 and J is TRBJ2-2; 11 nucleotides align to TRBD2. Per the germline V gene, CDR1 is DFQATT and CDR2 is SNEGSKA (reference sequence). This CDR3 spans 16 amino acids. V was clipped by 2 bases and J by 4 bases; unmatched bases: 6.

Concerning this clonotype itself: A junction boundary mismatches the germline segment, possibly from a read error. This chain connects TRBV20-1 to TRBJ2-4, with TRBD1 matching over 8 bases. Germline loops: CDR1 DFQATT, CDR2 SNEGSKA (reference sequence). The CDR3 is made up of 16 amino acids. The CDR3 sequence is CSASDRDRVAKNTQYF. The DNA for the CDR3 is TGCAGTGCTTCGGACAGGGATCGAGTAGCCAAAAACACTCAGTACTTC.

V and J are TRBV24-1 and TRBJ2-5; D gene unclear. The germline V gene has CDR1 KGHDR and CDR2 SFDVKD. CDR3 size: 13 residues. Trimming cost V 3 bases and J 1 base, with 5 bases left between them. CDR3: CATSDAVQETQYF. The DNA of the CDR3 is TGTGCCACCAGTGATGCGGTCCAAGAGACCCAGTACTTC.

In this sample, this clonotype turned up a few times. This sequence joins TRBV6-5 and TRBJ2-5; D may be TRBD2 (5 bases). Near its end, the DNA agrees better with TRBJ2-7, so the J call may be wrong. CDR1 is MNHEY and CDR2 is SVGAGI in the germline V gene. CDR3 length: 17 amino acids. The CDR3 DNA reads TGTGCCAGCAGTTACTCGAAAGGGTCTCGGGGTCTCTACGAGCAGTACTTC. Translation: CASSYSKGSRGLYEQYF.

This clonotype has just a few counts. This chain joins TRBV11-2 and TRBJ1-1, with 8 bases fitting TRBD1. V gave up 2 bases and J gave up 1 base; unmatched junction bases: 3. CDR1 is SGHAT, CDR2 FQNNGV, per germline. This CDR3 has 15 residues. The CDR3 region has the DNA TGTGCCAGCAGCTTACAGGGGGCCAGGAACACTGAAGCTTTCTTT. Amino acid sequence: CASSLQGARNTEAFF.

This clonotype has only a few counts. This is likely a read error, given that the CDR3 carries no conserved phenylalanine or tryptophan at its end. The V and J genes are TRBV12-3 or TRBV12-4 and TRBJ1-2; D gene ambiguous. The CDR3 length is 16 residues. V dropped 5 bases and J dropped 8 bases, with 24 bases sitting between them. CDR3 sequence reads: CASSRHRRTNIGGYTL. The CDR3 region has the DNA TGTGCCAGCAGTCGACATCGACGAACAAACATCGGGGGCTACACCCTC.

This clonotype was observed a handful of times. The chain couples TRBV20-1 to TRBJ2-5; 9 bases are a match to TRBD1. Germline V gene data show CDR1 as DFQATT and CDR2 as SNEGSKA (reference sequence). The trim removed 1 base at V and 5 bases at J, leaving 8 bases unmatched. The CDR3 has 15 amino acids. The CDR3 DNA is TGCAGTGCTAGAGCCCCGGGACAGGGAGTGGAGACCCAGTACTTC. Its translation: CSARAPGQGVETQYF.

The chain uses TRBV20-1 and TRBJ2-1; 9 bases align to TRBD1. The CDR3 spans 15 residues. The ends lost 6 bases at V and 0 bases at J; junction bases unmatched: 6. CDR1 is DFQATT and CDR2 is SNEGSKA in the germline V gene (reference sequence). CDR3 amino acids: CSASDRGSSYNEQFF. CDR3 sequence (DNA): TGCAGTGCGAGTGACAGGGGGTCCTCCTACAATGAGCAGTTCTTC.

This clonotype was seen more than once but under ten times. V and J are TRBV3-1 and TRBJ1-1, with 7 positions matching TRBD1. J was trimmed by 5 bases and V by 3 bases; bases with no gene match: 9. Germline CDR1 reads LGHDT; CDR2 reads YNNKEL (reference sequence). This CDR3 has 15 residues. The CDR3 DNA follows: TGTGCCAGCAGCCAGACAAGACAGGGTAGGACTGAAGCTTTCTTT. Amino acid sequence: CASSQTRQGRTEAFF.

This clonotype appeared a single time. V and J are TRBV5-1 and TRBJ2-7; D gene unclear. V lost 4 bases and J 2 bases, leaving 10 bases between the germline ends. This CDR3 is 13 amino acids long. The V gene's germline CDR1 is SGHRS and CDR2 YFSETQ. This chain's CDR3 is CASSLTIPYEQYF. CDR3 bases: TGCGCCAGCAGCCTGACAATTCCCTACGAGCAGTACTTC.

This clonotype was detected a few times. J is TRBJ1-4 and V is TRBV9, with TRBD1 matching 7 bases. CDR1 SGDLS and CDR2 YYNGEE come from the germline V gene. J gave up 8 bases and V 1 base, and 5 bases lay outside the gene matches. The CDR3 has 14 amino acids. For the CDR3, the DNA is TGTGCCAGCAGCGTACTAGGGGGCGAGGAAAAACTGTTTTTT. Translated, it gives CASSVLGGEEKLFF.

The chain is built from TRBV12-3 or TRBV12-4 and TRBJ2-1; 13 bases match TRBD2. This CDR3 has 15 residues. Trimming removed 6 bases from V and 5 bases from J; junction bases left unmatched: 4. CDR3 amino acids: CASSLTSGGHNEQFF. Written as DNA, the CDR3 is TGTGCCAGCAGCTTGACTAGCGGGGGGCACAATGAGCAGTTCTTC.

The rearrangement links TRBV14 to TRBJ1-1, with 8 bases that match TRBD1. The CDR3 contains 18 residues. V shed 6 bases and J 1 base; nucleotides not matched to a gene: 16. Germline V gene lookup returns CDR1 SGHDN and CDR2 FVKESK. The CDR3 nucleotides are TGTGCCAGCAGTTTATATCCCCCATATACAGGGGGGAACACTGAAGCTTTCTTT. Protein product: CASSLYPPYTGGNTEAFF. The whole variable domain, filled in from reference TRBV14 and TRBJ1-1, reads EAGVTQFPSHSVIEKGQTVTLRCDPISGHDNLYWYRRVMGKEIKFLLHFVKESKQDESGMPNNRFLAERTGGTYSTLKVQPAELEDSGVYFCASSLYPPYTGGNTEAFFGQGTRLTVV.

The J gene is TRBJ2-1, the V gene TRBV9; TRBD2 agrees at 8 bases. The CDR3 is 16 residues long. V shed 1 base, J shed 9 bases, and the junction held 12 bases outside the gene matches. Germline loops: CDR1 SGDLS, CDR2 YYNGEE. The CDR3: CASSVSSGGLSFEQFF. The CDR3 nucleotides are TGTGCCAGCAGCGTAAGTTCGGGGGGGCTCTCCTTTGAGCAGTTCTTC.

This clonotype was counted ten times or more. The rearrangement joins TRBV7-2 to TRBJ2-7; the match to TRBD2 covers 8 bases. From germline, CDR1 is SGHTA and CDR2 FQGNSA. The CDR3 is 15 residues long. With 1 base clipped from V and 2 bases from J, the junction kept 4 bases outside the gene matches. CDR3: CASSLDPGGAYEQYF. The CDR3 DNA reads TGTGCCAGCAGCTTAGATCCCGGGGGGGCCTACGAGCAGTACTTC.

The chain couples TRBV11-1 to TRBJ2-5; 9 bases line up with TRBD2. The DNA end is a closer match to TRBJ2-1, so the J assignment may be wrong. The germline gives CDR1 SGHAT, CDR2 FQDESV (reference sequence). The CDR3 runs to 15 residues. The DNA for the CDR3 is TGTGCCAGCAGTCGAATAGCGGGGGTTTACAATGAGCAGTTCTTC. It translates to CASSRIAGVYNEQFF.

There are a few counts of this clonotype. The CDR3 DNA follows: TGTGCCAGCAGCAATCGAAGGGGGAGCACTAACTATGGCTACACCTTC. It specifies CASSNRRGSTNYGYTF. This chain links TRBV3-1 with TRBJ1-2; a possible D gene is TRBD1 (6 bases). Trimming stripped 5 bases from V and 0 bases from J, with 16 bases between. Germline CDR1 and CDR2: LGHDT and YNNKEL (reference sequence). This CDR3 comprises 16 residues.

CDR3 amino acids: CASSASRQPQHF. The CDR3 DNA sequence: TGTGCCAGTAGTGCATCGAGGCAGCCCCAGCATTTT. The chain recombines TRBV19 with TRBJ1-5; no clear D gene. There are 12 residues in the CDR3. Germline V CDR1 and CDR2: LNHDA, SQIVND (reference sequence). The V end lost 5 bases, the J end lost 7 bases, and 9 bases lay between the germline ends.

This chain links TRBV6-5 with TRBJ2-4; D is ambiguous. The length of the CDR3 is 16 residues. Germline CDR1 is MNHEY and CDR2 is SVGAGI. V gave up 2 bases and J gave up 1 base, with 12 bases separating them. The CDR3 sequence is CASSYSEGVAKNIQYF. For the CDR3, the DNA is TGTGCCAGCAGTTACAGCGAAGGAGTGGCCAAAAACATTCAGTACTTC.

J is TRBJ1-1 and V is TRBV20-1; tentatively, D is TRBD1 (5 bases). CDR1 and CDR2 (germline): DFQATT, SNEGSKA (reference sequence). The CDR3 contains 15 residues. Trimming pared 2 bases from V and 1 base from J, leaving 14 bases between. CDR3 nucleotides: TGCAGTGCTAGAAGTACAGGCACCGGGAACACTGAAGCTTTCTTT. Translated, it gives CSARSTGTGNTEAFF.

The CDR3, as DNA: TGTGCCATCAGTGGTCGGTTTTCCCACTATGGCTACACCTTC. Amino acids: CAISGRFSHYGYTF. This chain uses TRBV10-3 with TRBJ1-2; no reliable D call. The germline gives CDR1 ENHRY, CDR2 SYGVKD. The CDR3 has 14 amino acids. V was trimmed by 4 bases and J by 3 bases, leaving 12 bases between them.

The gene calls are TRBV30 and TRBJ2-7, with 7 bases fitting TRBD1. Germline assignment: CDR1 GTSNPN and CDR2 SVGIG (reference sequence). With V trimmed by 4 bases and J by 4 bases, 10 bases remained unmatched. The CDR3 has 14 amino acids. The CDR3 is CAWTTGTEIYEQYF. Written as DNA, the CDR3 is TGTGCCTGGACCACCGGGACAGAAATATACGAGCAGTACTTC.

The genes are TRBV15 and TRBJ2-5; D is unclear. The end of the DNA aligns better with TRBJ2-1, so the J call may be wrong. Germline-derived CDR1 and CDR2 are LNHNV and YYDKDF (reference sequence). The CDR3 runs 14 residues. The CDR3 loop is CATSRDIDTREQFF. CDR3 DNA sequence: TGTGCCACCAGCAGAGATATTGATACGAGGGAGCAGTTCTTC.

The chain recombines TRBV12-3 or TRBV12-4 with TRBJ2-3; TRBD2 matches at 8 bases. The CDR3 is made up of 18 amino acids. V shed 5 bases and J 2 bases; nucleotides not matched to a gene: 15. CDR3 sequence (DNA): TGTGCCAGCAGTCCCCTGGGGGGTAGCGGGGATTACACAGATACGCAGTATTTT. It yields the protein CASSPLGGSGDYTDTQYF.

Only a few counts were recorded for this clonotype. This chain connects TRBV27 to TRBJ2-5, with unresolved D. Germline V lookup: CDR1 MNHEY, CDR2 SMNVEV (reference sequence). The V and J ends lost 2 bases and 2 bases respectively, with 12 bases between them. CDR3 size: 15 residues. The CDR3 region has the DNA TGTGCCAGCAGTTTAATTGGAGACTCTCAAGAGACCCAGTACTTC. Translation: CASSLIGDSQETQYF.

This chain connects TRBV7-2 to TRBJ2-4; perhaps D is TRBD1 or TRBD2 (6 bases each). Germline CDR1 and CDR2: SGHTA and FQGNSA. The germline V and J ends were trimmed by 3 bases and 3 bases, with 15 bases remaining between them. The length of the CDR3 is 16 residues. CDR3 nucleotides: TGTGCCAGCAGCTTTGGGGGGCCCCGAGGCAAAAACATTCAGTACTTC. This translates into CASSFGGPRGKNIQYF.

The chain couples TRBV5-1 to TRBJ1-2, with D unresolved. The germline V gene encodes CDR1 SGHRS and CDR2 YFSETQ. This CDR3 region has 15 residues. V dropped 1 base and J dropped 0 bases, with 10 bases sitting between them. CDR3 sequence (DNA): TGCGCCAGCAGCTTGTCCGGGAGTTCTAACTATGGCTACACCTTC. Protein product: CASSLSGSSNYGYTF.

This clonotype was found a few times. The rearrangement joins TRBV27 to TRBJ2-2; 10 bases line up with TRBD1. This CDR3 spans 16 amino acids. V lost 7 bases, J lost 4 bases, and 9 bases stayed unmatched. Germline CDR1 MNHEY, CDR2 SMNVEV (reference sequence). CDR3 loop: CASTPRGTGATGELFF. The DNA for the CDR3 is TGTGCCAGCACCCCACGCGGGACAGGGGCCACCGGGGAGCTGTTTTTT.

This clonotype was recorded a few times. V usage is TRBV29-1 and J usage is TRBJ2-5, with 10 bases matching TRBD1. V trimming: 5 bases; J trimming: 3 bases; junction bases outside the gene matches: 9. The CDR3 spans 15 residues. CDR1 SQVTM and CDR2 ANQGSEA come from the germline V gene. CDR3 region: CSVIRGGTGEETQYF. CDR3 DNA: TGCAGCGTTATCAGAGGGGGGACAGGGGAAGAGACCCAGTACTTC. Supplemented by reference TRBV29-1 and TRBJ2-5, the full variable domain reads SAVISQKPSRDICQRGTSLTIQCQVDSQVTMMFWYRQQPGQSLTLIATANQGSEATYESGFVIDKFPISRPNLTFSTLTVSNMSPEDSSIYLCSVIRGGTGEETQYFGPGTRLLVL.